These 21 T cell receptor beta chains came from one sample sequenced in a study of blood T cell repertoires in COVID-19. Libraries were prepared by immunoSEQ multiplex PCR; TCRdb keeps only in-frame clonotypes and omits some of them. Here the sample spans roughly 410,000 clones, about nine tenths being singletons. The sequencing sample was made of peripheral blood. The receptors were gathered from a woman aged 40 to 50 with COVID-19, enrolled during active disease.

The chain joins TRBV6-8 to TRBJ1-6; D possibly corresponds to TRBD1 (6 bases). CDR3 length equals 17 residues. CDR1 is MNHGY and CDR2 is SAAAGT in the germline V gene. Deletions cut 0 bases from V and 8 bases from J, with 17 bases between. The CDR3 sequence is CASSYSMQGIRHSPLHF. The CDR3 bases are TGTGCCAGCAGTTACTCGATGCAGGGGATAAGGCATTCACCCCTCCACTTT.

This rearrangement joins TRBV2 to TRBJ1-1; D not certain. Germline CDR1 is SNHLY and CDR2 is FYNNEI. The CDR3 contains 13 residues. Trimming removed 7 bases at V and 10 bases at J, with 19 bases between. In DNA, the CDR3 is TGTGCCAGCACCCTATCCGGGAGTGGAGCAGCTTTCTTT. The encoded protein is CASTLSGSGAAFF.

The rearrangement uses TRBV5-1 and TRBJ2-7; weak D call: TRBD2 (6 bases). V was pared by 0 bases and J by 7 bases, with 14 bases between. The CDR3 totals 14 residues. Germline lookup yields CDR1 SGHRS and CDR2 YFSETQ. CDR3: CASSLERGRKEQYF. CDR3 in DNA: TGCGCCAGCAGCTTGGAACGGGGGAGGAAAGAGCAGTACTTC.

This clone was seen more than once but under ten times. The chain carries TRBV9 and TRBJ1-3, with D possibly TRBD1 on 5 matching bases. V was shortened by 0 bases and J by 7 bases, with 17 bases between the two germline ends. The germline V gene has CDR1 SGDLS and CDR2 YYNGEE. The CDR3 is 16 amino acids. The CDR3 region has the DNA TGTGCCAGCAGCGTAGGAGGTGGGGTCGGGGGGAACACCATATATTTT. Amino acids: CASSVGGGVGGNTIYF.

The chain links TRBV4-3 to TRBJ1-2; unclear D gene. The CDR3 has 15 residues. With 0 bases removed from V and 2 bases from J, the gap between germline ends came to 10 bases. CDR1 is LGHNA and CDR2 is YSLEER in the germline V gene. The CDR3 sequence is CASSQEMNINYGYTF. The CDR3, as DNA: TGCGCCAGCAGCCAAGAAATGAACATAAACTATGGCTACACCTTC.

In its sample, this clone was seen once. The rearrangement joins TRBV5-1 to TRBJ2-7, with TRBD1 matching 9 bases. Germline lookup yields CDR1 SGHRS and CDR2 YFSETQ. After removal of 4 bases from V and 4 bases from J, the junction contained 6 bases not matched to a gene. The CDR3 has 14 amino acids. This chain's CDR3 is CASSGTGLRYEQYF. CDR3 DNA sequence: TGCGCCAGCAGCGGGACAGGGCTACGTTACGAGCAGTACTTC.

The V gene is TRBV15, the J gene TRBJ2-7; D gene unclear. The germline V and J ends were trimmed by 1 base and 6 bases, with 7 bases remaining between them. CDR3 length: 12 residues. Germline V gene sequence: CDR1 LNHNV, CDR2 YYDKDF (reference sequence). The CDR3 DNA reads TGTGCCACCAGCAGAGGGCTCGCCGAGCAGTACTTC. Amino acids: CATSRGLAEQYF.

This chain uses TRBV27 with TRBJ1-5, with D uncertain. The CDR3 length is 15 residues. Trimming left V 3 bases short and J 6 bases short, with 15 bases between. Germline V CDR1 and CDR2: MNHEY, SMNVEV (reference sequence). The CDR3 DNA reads TGTGCCAGCAGTTTGAAGGGCACGGGAGGTCAGCCCCAGCATTTT. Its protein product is CASSLKGTGGQPQHF.

The chain's CDR3 is CATSRSGLAGHTDTQYF. The CDR3 bases are TGTGCCACCAGCAGATCAGGACTAGCGGGGCACACAGATACGCAGTATTTT. V usage is TRBV15 and J usage is TRBJ2-3; TRBD2 aligns across 12 bases. The CDR3 sequence is 17 residues long. Germline V gives CDR1 LNHNV, CDR2 YYDKDF (reference sequence). J gave up 2 bases and V 2 bases, and 5 bases lay outside the gene matches.

CDR3 region: CASSSGLRRTEAFF. CDR3 DNA: TGTGCCAGCAGTTCAGGGCTAAGGAGAACTGAAGCTTTCTTT. This sequence joins TRBV28 and TRBJ1-1; the D gene is possibly TRBD1 (5 bases). CDR3 length equals 14 residues. The V and J ends lost 4 bases and 5 bases respectively, with 14 bases between them. Germline CDR1 and CDR2: MDHEN and SYDVKM.

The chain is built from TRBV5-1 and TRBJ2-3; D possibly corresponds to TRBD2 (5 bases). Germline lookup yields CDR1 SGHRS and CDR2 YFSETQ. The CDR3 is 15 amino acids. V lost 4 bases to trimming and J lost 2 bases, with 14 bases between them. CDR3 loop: CASSLRALATDTQYF. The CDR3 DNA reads TGCGCCAGCAGCCTCCGGGCCCTAGCCACAGATACGCAGTATTTT.

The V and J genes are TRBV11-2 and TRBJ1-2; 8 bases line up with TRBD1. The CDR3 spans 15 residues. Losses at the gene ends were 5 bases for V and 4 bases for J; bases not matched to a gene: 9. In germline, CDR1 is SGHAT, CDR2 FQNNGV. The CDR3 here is CASSRTSTGGYGYTF. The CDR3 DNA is TGTGCCAGCAGCCGAACATCAACAGGGGGCTATGGCTACACCTTC.

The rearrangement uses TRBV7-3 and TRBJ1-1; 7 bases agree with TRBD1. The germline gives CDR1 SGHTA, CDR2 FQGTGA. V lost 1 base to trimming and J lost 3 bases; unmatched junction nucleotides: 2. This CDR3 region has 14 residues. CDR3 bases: TGTGCCAGCAGCTTAAAAGGGGGCTACACTGAAGCTTTCTTT. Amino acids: CASSLKGGYTEAFF.

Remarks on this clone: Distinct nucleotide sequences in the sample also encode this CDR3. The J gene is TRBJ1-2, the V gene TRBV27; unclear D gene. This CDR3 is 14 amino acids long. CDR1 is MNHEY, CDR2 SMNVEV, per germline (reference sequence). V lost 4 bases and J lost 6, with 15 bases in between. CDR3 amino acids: CASSSHGGRDGYTF. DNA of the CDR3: TGTGCCAGCAGTTCCCACGGAGGGAGGGATGGCTACACCTTC.

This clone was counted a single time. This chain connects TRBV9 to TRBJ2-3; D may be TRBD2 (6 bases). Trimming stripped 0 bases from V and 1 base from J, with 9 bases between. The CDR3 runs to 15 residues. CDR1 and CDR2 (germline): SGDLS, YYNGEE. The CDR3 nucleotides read TGTGCCAGCAGCGTAGCTGGAGGGGGCACAGATACGCAGTATTTT. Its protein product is CASSVAGGGTDTQYF.

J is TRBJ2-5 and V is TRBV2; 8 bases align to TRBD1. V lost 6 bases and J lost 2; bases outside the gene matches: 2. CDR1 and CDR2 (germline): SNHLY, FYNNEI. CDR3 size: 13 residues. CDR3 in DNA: TGTGCCAGCAGCAGGGACAGGCAAGAGACCCAGTACTTC. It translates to CASSRDRQETQYF. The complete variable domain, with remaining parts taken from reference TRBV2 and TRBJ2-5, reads EPEVTQTPSHQVTQMGQEVILRCVPISNHLYFYWYRQILGQKVEFLVSFYNNEISEKSEIFDDQFSVERPDGSNFTLKIRSTKLEDSAMYFCASSRDRQETQYFGPGTRLLVL.

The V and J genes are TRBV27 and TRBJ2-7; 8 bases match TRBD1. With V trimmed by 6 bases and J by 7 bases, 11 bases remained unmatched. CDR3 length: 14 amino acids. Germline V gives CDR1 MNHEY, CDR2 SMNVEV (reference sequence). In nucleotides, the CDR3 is TGTGCCAGCAGCCCCCCGACAGGGGTTAGGGAGCAGTACTTC. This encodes CASSPPTGVREQYF.

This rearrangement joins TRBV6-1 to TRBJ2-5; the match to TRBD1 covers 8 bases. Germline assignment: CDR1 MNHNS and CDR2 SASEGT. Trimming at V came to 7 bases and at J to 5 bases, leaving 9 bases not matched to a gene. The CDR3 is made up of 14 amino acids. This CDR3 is CASKMGQATETQYF. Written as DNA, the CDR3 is TGTGCCAGCAAAATGGGACAGGCAACGGAGACCCAGTACTTC.

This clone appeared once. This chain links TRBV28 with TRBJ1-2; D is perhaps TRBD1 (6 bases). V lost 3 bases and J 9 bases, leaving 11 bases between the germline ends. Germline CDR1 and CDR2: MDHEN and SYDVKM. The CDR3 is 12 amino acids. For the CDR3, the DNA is TGTGCCAGCAGTTTTGAGACAGGTCGCTACACCTTC. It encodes CASSFETGRYTF.

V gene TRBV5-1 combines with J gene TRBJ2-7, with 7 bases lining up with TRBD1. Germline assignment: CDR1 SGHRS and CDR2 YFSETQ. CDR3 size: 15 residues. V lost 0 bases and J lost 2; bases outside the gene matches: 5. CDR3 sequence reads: CASSLEVTGTYEQYF. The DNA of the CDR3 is TGCGCCAGCAGCTTGGAAGTGACAGGGACCTACGAGCAGTACTTC.

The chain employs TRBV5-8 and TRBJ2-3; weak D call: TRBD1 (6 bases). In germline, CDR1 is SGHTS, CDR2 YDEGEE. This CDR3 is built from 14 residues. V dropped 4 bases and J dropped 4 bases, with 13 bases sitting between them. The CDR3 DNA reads TGTGCCAGCAGCCGTTTACAGGGCGCAGATACGCAGTATTTT. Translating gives CASSRLQGADTQYF.